The 28 T cell receptor beta chains presented below share a single source sample, sequenced in a study of blood T cells in healthy people across ages (dated by TCRdb to about 2015). The library was made by 5' RACE. TCRdb lists the instrument as Illumina HiSeq 2500. A second roughly 6 to 12 cycle PCR used a sample-barcoded 5' primer and a J-beta primer mix. In-frame beta chains were kept once TCRdb had trimmed the public reads at Q25 with fastp and called clones with MiXCR. Rows merge per CDR3 protein into single entries with the most common DNA and genes. This sample gives approximately 850,000 distinct CDR3 sequences in total; roughly 64% of them show up just once. Together, the top ten hold roughly 20% of the sample. Sequencing was performed on blood. Receptors were obtained from a man aged 25 to 40 in good health.

The chain links TRBV5-1 to TRBJ2-7, with 7 positions matching TRBD1. The CDR3 length is 12 residues. The ends lost 6 bases at V and 7 bases at J; junction bases unmatched: 7. Looked up from germline, CDR1 is SGHRS and CDR2 is YFSETQ. CDR3 sequence (DNA): TGCGCCAGCACCAAAATGGGACAGGAGCAGTACTTC. It is translated as CASTKMGQEQYF.

As regards this clonotype: It may be a read error: a sequence one base away is much more abundant. This chain links TRBV20-1 with TRBJ2-4, with 7 bases aligning to TRBD1. This CDR3 has 12 residues. Germline CDR1 and CDR2: DFQATT and SNEGSKA (reference sequence). V lost 3 bases, J lost 13 bases, and 9 bases stayed unmatched. The CDR3 sequence is CSARGDSYGQYF. In DNA form, the CDR3 reads TGCAGTGCTAGGGGGGACAGCTACGGGCAGTACTTC.

The chain has TRBV20-1 and TRBJ2-3; 7 bases map to TRBD2. V shed 6 bases, J shed 1 base, and the junction held 7 bases outside the gene matches. Germline loops: CDR1 DFQATT, CDR2 SNEGSKA (reference sequence). The CDR3 sequence is 14 residues long. This chain's CDR3 is CSAPPRGGTDTQYF. The CDR3 DNA sequence: TGCAGTGCGCCACCCCGGGGGGGCACAGATACGCAGTATTTT.

This clonotype appeared a single time. The J gene is TRBJ1-1, the V gene TRBV4-2; D not resolved. The CDR3 has 12 residues. CDR1 and CDR2 from the germline V gene are LGHNA and YNFKEQ. Trimming took 0 bases from V and 11 from J, leaving 10 bases between them. The CDR3 spells CASSQDSVAAFF. Written as DNA, the CDR3 is TGTGCCAGCAGCCAAGACAGTGTGGCCGCTTTCTTT.

With regard to this clonotype: A single base separates this from a much larger clone, so it may be a read error. The V gene is TRBV21-1, the J gene TRBJ2-4; the D call of TRBD1 is as the table states it, not checked on the DNA. TRBV21-1 is a pseudogene. The CDR3 sequence is 15 residues long. The CDR3 region has the DNA TGTGCCAGCGTCAACTTCCGGGATACCAAAAACATTCAGTACTTC. Protein: CASVNFRDTKNIQYF.

V gene TRBV5-4 combines with J gene TRBJ1-2, with D unresolved. Looked up from germline, CDR1 is SGHNT and CDR2 is YYREEE (reference sequence). Trimming pared 1 base from V and 4 bases from J, leaving 14 bases between. The CDR3 totals 15 residues. The CDR3 loop reads CASSLRQAQTYGYTF. CDR3 DNA: TGTGCCAGCAGCTTGAGGCAGGCCCAAACCTATGGCTACACCTTC.

A word on this clonotype: This may come from a read error, since a much larger clone is one base off. The rearrangement joins TRBV20-1 to TRBJ2-1, with D perhaps being TRBD1 or TRBD2 (5 bases each). The germline CDR1 and CDR2 sequences are DFQATT and SNEGSKA (reference sequence). V lost 6 bases and J 5 bases, leaving 14 bases between the germline ends. This CDR3 has 13 residues. CDR3 region: CSATGAIHNEQFF. The CDR3 DNA is TGCAGTGCAACCGGGGCAATACACAATGAGCAGTTCTTC.

This sequence joins TRBV12-3 or TRBV12-4 and TRBJ1-6; D might be TRBD1 (5 bases). This CDR3 region has 14 residues. The V end was cut by 6 bases, the J end by 9 bases, with 15 bases between. The CDR3 reads CASRPDTFSSPLHF. CDR3 DNA: TGTGCCAGCAGGCCGGACACTTTTAGTTCACCCCTCCACTTT.

The chain employs TRBV20-1 and TRBJ2-5; perhaps TRBD1 as D (5 bases). This CDR3 region has 15 residues. In germline, CDR1 is DFQATT, CDR2 SNEGSKA (reference sequence). The germline V and J ends were trimmed by 0 bases and 2 bases, with 13 bases remaining between them. The DNA of the CDR3 is TGCAGTGCTAGAGATCATCCAGGGATTCAAGAGACCCAGTACTTC. Its translation is CSARDHPGIQETQYF.

J is TRBJ2-7 and V is TRBV28; 10 bases agree with TRBD1. Germline CDR1 reads MDHEN; CDR2 reads SYDVKM. The CDR3 runs 15 residues. V dropped 1 base and J dropped 2; count of bases not matched to a gene: 2. CDR3 coding DNA: TGTGCCAGCAGTTTATCGGGGACAGGGGCCTACGAGCAGTACTTC. This translates into CASSLSGTGAYEQYF.

Only a few counts were recorded for this clonotype. This rearrangement joins TRBV28 to TRBJ2-7; TRBD2 is a possible D gene (6 bases). V gave up 4 bases and J gave up 8 bases, with 18 bases separating them. Germline V CDR1 and CDR2: MDHEN, SYDVKM. The CDR3 sequence is 14 residues long. CDR3 coding DNA: TGTGCCAGCAGTTCCTCTAGCGAGACCCTCAAGCAGTACTTC. Its protein is CASSSSSETLKQYF. The full variable domain, its missing parts supplied by reference TRBV28 and TRBJ2-7, is DVKVTQSSRYLVKRTGEKVFLECVQDMDHENMFWYRQDPGLGLRLIYFSYDVKMKEKGDIPEGYSVSREKKERFSLILESASTNQTSMYLCASSSSSETLKQYFGPGTRLTVT.

Concerning this clonotype itself: Mismatch with germline at one junction end may stem from a read error. The chain combines TRBV6-6 with TRBJ1-6, with D possibly matching TRBD1 (5 bases). The CDR3 extends over 13 amino acids. Germline V lookup: CDR1 MNHNY, CDR2 SVGAGI (reference sequence). The CDR3 nucleotides are TGTACCAGCAGTTTCGAAGGGGAATCACCCCTCCACTTT. It is translated as CTSSFEGESPLHF.

The chain couples TRBV16 to TRBJ2-5, with D possibly being TRBD1 or TRBD2 (5 bases each). The CDR3 covers 14 residues. With 2 bases removed from V and 5 bases from J, the gap between germline ends came to 12 bases. The germline V gene encodes CDR1 KGHSY and CDR2 FQNENV. The CDR3 DNA reads as TGTGCCAGCAGCCAAAGTCAGGGAGAGGAGACCCAGTACTTC. Protein: CASSQSQGEETQYF.

This clonotype was seen only a few times. The chain carries TRBV18 and TRBJ2-1, with 11 nucleotides matching TRBD2. The CDR3 loop spans 13 amino acids. The ends lost 7 bases at V and 5 bases at J; junction bases unmatched: 1. Looked up from germline, CDR1 is KGHSH and CDR2 is LQKENI. The CDR3 loop is CASLAGGDNEQFF. DNA of the CDR3: TGTGCCAGCTTAGCGGGAGGGGACAATGAGCAGTTCTTC. The variable domain in full, completed from reference TRBV18 and TRBJ2-1, reads NAGVMQNPRHLVRRRGQEARLRCSPMKGHSHVYWYRQLPEEGLKFMVYLQKENIIDESGMPKERFSAEFPKEGPSILRIQQVVRGDSAAYFCASLAGGDNEQFFGPGTRLTVL.

This clonotype was counted between two and nine times. V is TRBV6-2 or TRBV6-3 and J is TRBJ2-7, with a tentative D call TRBD2 (5 bases). The CDR3 contains 12 residues. Germline V gene lookup returns CDR1 MNHEY and CDR2 SVGEGT. CDR3 loop: CATGLGAFEQYF. CDR3 DNA sequence: TGTGCAACCGGCTTGGGAGCTTTCGAGCAGTACTTC.

The V and J genes are TRBV29-1 and TRBJ2-5; 11 positions agree with TRBD2. This CDR3 is built from 14 residues. CDR1 is SQVTM, CDR2 ANQGSEA, per germline. CDR3 in amino acids: CSGTSGTGEETQYF. Written as DNA, the CDR3 is TGCAGTGGGACTAGCGGCACGGGGGAAGAGACCCAGTACTTC.

Only one count was recorded for this clonotype. The chain employs TRBV7-6 and TRBJ2-1; D remains ambiguous. V was cut by 5 bases and J by 5 bases, with 13 bases left in between. Germline values: CDR1 SGHVS, CDR2 FNYEAQ. The CDR3 runs to 14 residues. The CDR3 here is CASSPHGRHNEQFF. The CDR3 DNA is TGTGCCAGCAGCCCGCACGGTAGGCACAATGAGCAGTTCTTC.

This sequence joins TRBV20-1 and TRBJ2-1; D is undetermined. Looked up from germline, CDR1 is DFQATT and CDR2 is SNEGSKA (reference sequence). The CDR3 sequence is 12 residues long. Trimming removed 3 bases from V and 7 bases from J, with 10 bases in between. The CDR3 bases are TGCAGTGCTAGTCCAGCTCTAAATGAGCAGTTCTTC. Protein: CSASPALNEQFF.

This rearrangement joins TRBV20-1 to TRBJ1-2, with D unresolved. CDR3 length: 13 amino acids. Germline V CDR1 and CDR2: DFQATT, SNEGSKA (reference sequence). Trimming stripped 5 bases from V and 4 bases from J, with 14 bases between. CDR3 coding DNA: TGCAGTGCTCGCTACGCTTCGAGCTATGGCTACACCTTC. Its translation: CSARYASSYGYTF.

There are a few counts of this clonotype. The gene calls are TRBV6-1 and TRBJ2-5; TRBD2 might be the D (6 bases). The V end lost 7 bases, the J end lost 4 bases, and 10 bases lay between the germline ends. Germline CDR1 and CDR2: MNHNS and SASEGT. CDR3 length equals 12 residues. The CDR3 sequence is CASTPGVETQYF. The CDR3 DNA is TGTGCCAGCACCCCGGGAGTAGAGACCCAGTACTTC.

The genes are TRBV20-1 and TRBJ2-7; 10 nucleotides agree with TRBD2. The CDR3 is 14 residues long. Germline CDR1 and CDR2: DFQATT and SNEGSKA (reference sequence). After removal of 2 bases from V and 4 bases from J, the junction contained 5 bases not matched to a gene. In nucleotides, the CDR3 is TGCAGTGCTAGATCAGCGGGGGGGCTTTACGAGCAGTACTTC. Protein: CSARSAGGLYEQYF.

This clonotype has more than one count but fewer than ten. The CDR3 DNA reads as TGTGCCAGCAGCCAAACCGTGGGGACAGCGTCCATTTCTCCCTACAATGAGCAGTTCTTC. Encoded protein: CASSQTVGTASISPYNEQFF. The gene calls are TRBV4-2 and TRBJ2-1; 7 positions match TRBD1. CDR3 length equals 20 residues. Germline values: CDR1 LGHNA, CDR2 YNFKEQ. With V trimmed by 2 bases and J by 2 bases, 18 bases remained unmatched.

The chain combines TRBV27 with TRBJ2-1, with TRBD2 matching over 10 bases. Germline trimming cut 3 bases from V and 8 bases from J; bases unmatched to any gene: 4. The CDR3 is 14 residues long. CDR1 is MNHEY, CDR2 SMNVEV, per germline (reference sequence). CDR3 coding DNA: TGTGCCAGCAGTTTCACCAGCGGGAGGGATGAGCAGTTCTTC. Its translation: CASSFTSGRDEQFF.

The chain recombines TRBV7-2 with TRBJ2-7; 8 bases are a match to TRBD2. There are 15 residues in the CDR3. Germline V gene data show CDR1 as SGHTA and CDR2 as FQGNSA. Trimming took 5 bases from V and 6 from J; bases not matched to a gene: 12. The CDR3, as DNA: TGTGCCAGCAGCCCCGGACGGGGTCGGGAGGGCGAGCAGTACTTC. Residues: CASSPGRGREGEQYF.

This clonotype was counted a single time. V and J are TRBV28 and TRBJ1-1; a weak D match, TRBD1 (5 bases). Germline lookup yields CDR1 MDHEN and CDR2 SYDVKM. The CDR3 runs to 13 residues. Deletions cut 5 bases from V and 4 bases from J, with 11 bases between. The CDR3 sequence is CASSERGVTEAFF. DNA of the CDR3: TGTGCCAGCAGTGAAAGAGGGGTCACTGAAGCTTTCTTT.

The CDR3 sequence: CSVVNRDRGGEQFF. The CDR3 DNA reads as TGCAGTGTTGTCAACCGGGACAGGGGGGGTGAGCAGTTCTTC. V usage is TRBV20-1 and J usage is TRBJ2-1; 11 bases are a match to TRBD1. J gave up 9 bases and V 7 bases, and 11 bases lay outside the gene matches. The CDR3 has 14 residues. Germline assignment: CDR1 DFQATT and CDR2 SNEGSKA (reference sequence).

The rearrangement links TRBV20-1 to TRBJ2-5; the match to TRBD1 covers 8 bases. The ends lost 7 bases at V and 9 bases at J; junction bases unmatched: 16. The germline gives CDR1 DFQATT, CDR2 SNEGSKA (reference sequence). This CDR3 contains 14 residues. The CDR3 sequence is CSVMEGQDFRAQYF. The CDR3 DNA is TGCAGTGTTATGGAGGGACAGGACTTTCGAGCCCAGTACTTC.

V gene TRBV10-3 combines with J gene TRBJ2-1; D ambiguous. The CDR3 extends over 14 amino acids. The germline CDR1 and CDR2 sequences are ENHRY and SYGVKD. V was shortened by 2 bases and J by 5 bases, with 10 bases between the two germline ends. DNA of the CDR3: TGTGCCATCAGTGAGGCGATGGGGAACAATGAGCAGTTCTTC. This encodes CAISEAMGNNEQFF.